Below, 14 T cell receptor beta chains from the same sample are listed, as sequenced in a study of T cell changes during pregnancy in multiple sclerosis. This table comes from immunoSEQ multiplex PCR, and its TCRdb copy is limited to in-frame clones, with some not included. The sample includes 90,000 to 95,000 clones, roughly 91% of them seen just once. The specimen comprised peripheral blood, sampled in the first trimester of pregnancy. These receptor sequences come from a female donor with multiple sclerosis, enrolled in a pregnancy study.

This rearrangement joins TRBV13 to TRBJ2-7; 7 nucleotides align to TRBD1. This CDR3 contains 15 residues. Germline CDR1 reads PRHDT; CDR2 reads FYEKMQ (reference sequence). Trimming removed 1 base from V and 3 bases from J; junction bases left unmatched: 6. CDR3 in DNA: TGTGCCAGCAGCTTAGCGTCTCAGGGGGACTACGAGCAGTACTTC. Translation gives CASSLASQGDYEQYF.

J is TRBJ1-1 and V is TRBV14, with 8 positions matching TRBD1. The CDR3 has 15 residues. Germline CDR1 and CDR2: SGHDN and FVKESK. The junction had 7 bases not matched to a gene; V was cut back by 4 bases and J by 3 bases. CDR3 coding DNA: TGTGCCAGCAGCCTCCGGACAGGGAGGGACACTGAAGCTTTCTTT. Its protein product is CASSLRTGRDTEAFF. Full variable domain (outside the CDR3, taken from reference TRBV14 and TRBJ1-1): EAGVTQFPSHSVIEKGQTVTLRCDPISGHDNLYWYRRVMGKEIKFLLHFVKESKQDESGMPNNRFLAERTGGTYSTLKVQPAELEDSGVYFCASSLRTGRDTEAFFGQGTRLTVV.

The V call is TRBV6-1, the J call TRBJ2-1; 8 nucleotides agree with TRBD2. The CDR3 length is 14 residues. J lost 3 bases, V lost 6 bases, and 4 bases had no gene match. The germline gives CDR1 MNHNS, CDR2 SASEGT. This CDR3 reads CASRETSVYNEQFF. The DNA of the CDR3 is TGTGCCAGCAGGGAGACTAGCGTCTACAATGAGCAGTTCTTC.

The genes are TRBV6-5 and TRBJ2-7; TRBD1 aligns across 9 bases. The V and J ends lost 6 bases and 2 bases, in that order; junction bases with no gene match: 8. Germline V CDR1 and CDR2: MNHEY, SVGAGI. This CDR3 has 15 residues. CDR3 nucleotide sequence: TGTGCCAGCAGACTCTCCGGGACAGGGACCTACGAGCAGTACTTC. This sequence encodes CASRLSGTGTYEQYF.

The chain couples TRBV12-5 to TRBJ2-5; TRBD2 agrees at 12 bases. Germline V gene data show CDR1 as LGHNT and CDR2 as FRNRAP. The CDR3 spans 17 residues. With V trimmed by 2 bases and J by 0 bases, 4 bases remained unmatched. The CDR3 here is CASGLLRTSGDQETQYF. CDR3 nucleotide sequence: TGTGCTAGTGGTTTGCTACGGACTAGCGGGGACCAAGAGACCCAGTACTTC.

This rearrangement joins TRBV7-6 to TRBJ1-2; 8 bases map to TRBD1. With V trimmed by 6 bases and J by 4 bases, 7 bases remained unmatched. CDR1 is SGHVS and CDR2 is FNYEAQ in the germline V gene. The CDR3 is made up of 14 amino acids. The CDR3 sequence is CASSGIDRGYGYTF. CDR3 bases: TGTGCCAGCAGTGGTATCGACAGGGGCTATGGCTACACCTTC. The full variable domain, with the rest looked up from reference TRBV7-6 and TRBJ1-2, is GAGVSQSPRYKVTKRGQDVALRCDPISGHVSLYWYRQALGQGPEFLTYFNYEAQQDKSGLPNDRFSAERPEGSISTLTIQRTEQRDSAMYRCASSGIDRGYGYTFGSGTRLTVV.

The rearrangement joins TRBV4-1 to TRBJ1-5; maybe TRBD1 (6 bases). Germline assignment: CDR1 MGHRA and CDR2 YSYEKL. V was shortened by 0 bases and J by 9 bases, with 12 bases between the two germline ends. CDR3 length: 14 residues. The CDR3, as DNA: TGCGCCAGCAGCCAAGATCAGGGGCTCGGGCCCCAGCATTTT. The encoded protein is CASSQDQGLGPQHF.

On this clone: Different DNA sequences within this sample yield the same CDR3. The rearrangement uses TRBV14 and TRBJ1-1; D uncertain. Trimming pared 4 bases from V and 4 bases from J, leaving 7 bases between. This CDR3 is 12 amino acids long. Germline-derived CDR1 and CDR2 are SGHDN and FVKESK. In nucleotides, the CDR3 is TGTGCCAGCAGCCCCGGTGGCACTGAAGCTTTCTTT. Its translation: CASSPGGTEAFF.

The J gene is TRBJ2-7, the V gene TRBV7-8, with TRBD1 matching over 8 bases. Trimming took 1 base from V and 1 from J; bases not matched to a gene: 0. The CDR3 is made up of 14 amino acids. CDR1 is SGHVS and CDR2 is FQNEAQ in the germline V gene. The DNA for the CDR3 is TGTGCCAGCAGCTTAGGGACAGGGTCCTACGAGCAGTACTTC. It translates to CASSLGTGSYEQYF.

This clone has a single count. The V and J genes are TRBV27 and TRBJ1-1; no clear D. The CDR3 is 16 amino acids. The V end was cut by 0 bases, the J end by 5 bases, with 16 bases between. Germline V gene data show CDR1 as MNHEY and CDR2 as SMNVEV (reference sequence). CDR3 nucleotide sequence: TGTGCCAGCAGTTTATCGCGACGACTTGGAGGGACTGAAGCTTTCTTT. It encodes CASSLSRRLGGTEAFF.

This sequence joins TRBV19 and TRBJ1-2; the D gene is possibly TRBD1 (5 bases). The CDR3 totals 13 residues. The germline V gene has CDR1 LNHDA and CDR2 SQIVND (reference sequence). The V end was cut by 6 bases, the J end by 4 bases, with 12 bases between. The CDR3 DNA reads as TGTGCCAGTAGCCCAGGGTTAGGCTATGGCTACACCTTC. Its translation: CASSPGLGYGYTF.

V and J are TRBV19 and TRBJ2-1; no reliable D call. V was trimmed by 1 base and J by 6 bases, leaving 7 bases between them. This CDR3 region has 13 residues. Per germline, CDR1 LNHDA and CDR2 SQIVND (reference sequence). The CDR3 DNA reads TGTGCCAGTAGTATAGTGGCCTCCAATGAGCAGTTCTTC. Amino acid sequence: CASSIVASNEQFF.

This chain connects TRBV9 to TRBJ2-3; a weak D match, TRBD2 (6 bases). Trimming removed 4 bases from V and 11 bases from J, with 17 bases in between. Germline V gene sequence: CDR1 SGDLS, CDR2 YYNGEE. The CDR3 totals 13 residues. The CDR3 DNA is TGTGCCAGCAGCAGAGTGGTGGCGGGGATGCAGTATTTT. Amino acids: CASSRVVAGMQYF.

The chain joins TRBV9 to TRBJ2-1; the D gene is possibly TRBD1 (6 bases). Germline assignment: CDR1 SGDLS and CDR2 YYNGEE. Trimming took 0 bases from V and 5 from J, leaving 12 bases between them. The CDR3 totals 15 residues. The CDR3 region has the DNA TGTGCCAGCAGCGTAGGAGGGACAAATAACAATGAGCAGTTCTTC. Its protein product is CASSVGGTNNNEQFF. Full variable domain (outside the CDR3, taken from reference TRBV9 and TRBJ2-1): DSGVTQTPKHLITATGQRVTLRCSPRSGDLSVYWYQQSLDQGLQFLIQYYNGEERAKGNILERFSAQQFPDLHSELNLSSLELGDSALYFCASSVGGTNNNEQFFGPGTRLTVL.